The rows below give T cell receptor beta chains drawn from one sample of a study of cytomegalovirus exposure and HLA in healthy donors. The protocol was immunoSEQ multiplex PCR, while the TCRdb copy is restricted to in-frame clones and leaves out a portion. The table has some 130,000 clones, just under 80% seen once. Sequencing was carried out using PBMCs. Every receptor here comes from a male donor in good health and CMV-seronegative. Each CDR3 is given with its conserved first and last residue. The D gene is left open where the match is weak. Size is omitted from some rows. Given values are once, few, many or a class for expanded clones.

TRBD1	TRBJ1-2	TRBV10-1	13	once	CASSPGQGGGYTF	TGCGCCAGCAGCCCGGGACAGGGGGGCGGCTACACCTTC
TRBD1	TRBJ2-7	TRBV5-6	14	NA	CASSPGQPSYEQYF	TGTGCCAGCAGCCCGGGACAGCCCTCCTACGAGCAGTACTTC
TRBD1	TRBJ1-5	TRBV27	16	NA	CASSSYLQGAWQPQHF	TGTGCCAGCAGTTCCTACCTACAGGGGGCCTGGCAGCCCCAGCATTTT
NA	TRBJ1-2	TRBV6-6	13	once	CASSLELRGGYTF	TGTGCCAGCAGTCTCGAACTGCGGGGTGGCTACACCTTC
TRBD1	TRBJ2-1	TRBV7-9	17	NA	CASTYFGVGQGAVEQFF	TGTGCCAGCACCTACTTTGGGGTGGGACAGGGGGCGGTTGAGCAGTTCTTC
TRBD1	TRBJ2-1	TRBV6-5	16	NA	CASSYSSGTDYNEQFF	TGTGCCAGCAGTTACTCGTCCGGGACAGATTACAATGAGCAGTTCTTC
TRBD2	TRBJ2-3	TRBV30	15	NA	CAWSSGLAGGNTQYF	TGTGCCTGGAGCTCGGGACTAGCGGGGGGTAATACGCAGTATTTT
TRBD1	TRBJ2-7	TRBV5-1	15	NA	CASTAGGSPSYEQYF	TGCGCCAGCACTGCAGGGGGCTCCCCCTCCTACGAGCAGTACTTC
NA	TRBJ1-2	TRBV10-3	12	NA	CAIRGSRDGYTF	TGTGCCATCAGGGGTAGTCGGGATGGCTACACCTTC
NA	TRBJ1-6	TRBV4-3	15	few	CASSQQAIGDSPLHF	TGCGCCAGCAGCCAACAGGCCATAGGGGATTCACCCCTCCACTTT
NA	TRBJ2-7	TRBV6-6	15	NA	CASSYGGASSYEQYF	TGTGCCAGCAGTTACGGGGGGGCCTCCTCCTACGAGCAGTACTTC
TRBD1	TRBJ2-3	TRBV28	13	NA	CASRGQATDTQYF	TGTGCCAGCAGAGGACAGGCTACAGATACGCAGTATTTT
TRBD1	TRBJ2-3	TRBV6-6	15	NA	CASSYTGTRGDTQYF	TGTGCCAGCAGTTACACCGGGACCAGGGGGGATACGCAGTATTTT
NA	TRBJ1-5	TRBV5-1	15	few	CASSSGTGDNQPQHF	TGCGCCAGCAGCTCTGGGACGGGAGACAATCAGCCCCAGCATTTT
NA	TRBJ1-1	TRBV19	15	few	CASTSLRDSEGEAFF	TGTGCCAGTACCTCGCTACGGGACTCCGAAGGTGAAGCTTTCTTT
NA	TRBJ1-1	TRBV29-1	11	once	CSPKGGTEAFF	TGCAGCCCTAAAGGGGGTACTGAAGCTTTCTTT
TRBD1	TRBJ1-6	TRBV7-9	17	NA	CASSYPIARQGWSPLHF	TGTGCCAGCAGCTACCCCATCGCACGACAGGGCTGGTCACCCCTCCACTTT
TRBD1	TRBJ2-7	TRBV5-4	14	NA	CASSLGQGRYEQYF	TGTGCCAGCAGCTTGGGACAGGGTCGATACGAGCAGTACTTC
TRBD1	TRBJ1-2	TRBV10-3	14	NA	CAISLGQGDDGYTF	TGTGCCATCAGCTTGGGACAGGGGGATGATGGCTACACCTTC
NA	TRBJ2-1	TRBV6-6	12	NA	CASSQQGDEQFF	TGTGCCAGCAGTCAACAGGGCGATGAGCAGTTCTTC
TRBD1	TRBJ2-3	TRBV14	15	NA	CASSQAGTVTDTQYF	TGTGCCAGCAGCCAAGCGGGGACAGTCACAGATACGCAGTATTTT
TRBD1	TRBJ2-1	TRBV27	15	NA	CASRPGTGSTNEQFF	TGTGCCAGCAGGCCCGGGACAGGGTCGACCAATGAGCAGTTCTTC
NA	TRBJ2-7	TRBV6-5	12	NA	CASSYGGAEQYF	TGTGCCAGCAGTTACGGGGGGGCCGAGCAGTACTTC
NA	TRBJ1-1	TRBV7-9	12	many	CASSDNKDEAFF	TGTGCCAGCAGCGACAACAAGGATGAAGCTTTCTTT
TRBD2	TRBJ2-7	TRBV5-1	16	NA	CASSLRTSGDPYEQYF	TGCGCCAGCAGCCTCAGGACTAGCGGGGATCCCTACGAGCAGTACTTC
TRBD2	TRBJ2-7	TRBV4-3	15	NA	CASSQNSGGFYEQYF	TGCGCCAGCAGCCAAAATAGCGGGGGGTTTTACGAGCAGTACTTC
NA	TRBJ1-1	TRBV5-1	12	NA	CASRRTAHEAFF	TGCGCCAGCAGACGGACAGCCCATGAAGCTTTCTTT
TRBD1	TRBJ1-2	TRBV2	15	NA	CASSVRPGGLGGYTF	TGTGCCAGCAGTGTACGTCCAGGGGGCCTAGGAGGCTACACCTTC
NA	TRBJ1-1	TRBV7-2	14	NA	CASSIQGPLTEAFF	TGTGCCAGCAGCATTCAGGGGCCTCTCACTGAAGCTTTCTTT
TRBD2	TRBJ2-3	TRBV11-2	19	NA	CASSFTPRTSGGGGDTQYF	TGTGCCAGCAGCTTCACTCCAAGGACTAGCGGGGGTGGGGGAGATACGCAGTATTTT
NA	TRBJ2-7	TRBV18	15	NA	CASSPPGSAGYEQYF	TGTGCCAGCTCACCCCCGGGATCCGCGGGGTACGAGCAGTACTTC
NA	TRBJ2-5	TRBV6-6	11	NA	CASSYTGEQYF	TGTGCCAGCAGTTACACGGGAGAGCAGTACTTC
TRBD1	TRBJ1-6	TRBV27	18	NA	CASSLLGVDRGGNSPLHF	TGTGCCAGCAGTTTATTGGGGGTTGACAGGGGAGGAAATTCACCCCTCCACTTT
TRBD1	TRBJ1-2	TRBV6-5	13	NA	CASSDRGDYGYTF	TGTGCCAGCTCCGACAGGGGGGACTATGGCTACACCTTC
TRBD1	TRBJ1-5	TRBV6-6	15	NA	CATTDRTGEDQPQHF	TGTGCCACCACGGACAGGACAGGGGAGGATCAGCCCCAGCATTTT
NA	TRBJ1-1	TRBV20-1	11	NA	CSARGGGEAFF	TGCAGTGCTAGAGGCGGGGGTGAAGCTTTCTTT
TRBD1	TRBJ1-5	TRBV10-1	13	NA	CASTRTGHQPQHF	TGCGCCAGCACCAGGACAGGGCATCAGCCCCAGCATTTT
TRBD2	TRBJ2-1	TRBV15	18	NA	CATSRDLGLAGAYNEQFF	TGTGCCACCAGCAGAGATCTTGGCCTAGCGGGGGCCTACAATGAGCAGTTCTTC
TRBD1	TRBJ2-7	TRBV7-2	15	NA	CASSSPGTGSYEQYF	TGTGCCAGCAGCTCCCCCGGGACAGGCTCCTACGAGCAGTACTTC